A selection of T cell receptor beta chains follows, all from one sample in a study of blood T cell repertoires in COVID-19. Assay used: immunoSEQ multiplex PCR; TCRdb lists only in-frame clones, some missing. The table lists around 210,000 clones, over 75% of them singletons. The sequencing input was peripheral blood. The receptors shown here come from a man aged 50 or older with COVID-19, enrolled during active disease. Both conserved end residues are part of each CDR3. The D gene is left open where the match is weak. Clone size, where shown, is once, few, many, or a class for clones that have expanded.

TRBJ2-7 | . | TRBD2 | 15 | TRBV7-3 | CASSPTSGGDYEQYF | TGTGCCAGCAGCCCAACTAGCGGGGGGGACTACGAGCAGTACTTC
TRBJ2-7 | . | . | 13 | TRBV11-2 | CASSLLRVYEQYF | TGTGCCAGCAGCTTATTACGGGTCTACGAGCAGTACTTC
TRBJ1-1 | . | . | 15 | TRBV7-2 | CASSLDTGGWAEAFF | TGTGCCAGCAGCTTAGACACGGGGGGCTGGGCTGAAGCTTTCTTT
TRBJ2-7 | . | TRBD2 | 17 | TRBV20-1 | CSASGTSGGTLSYEQYF | TGCAGTGCTAGTGGGACTAGCGGGGGGACCCTCTCCTACGAGCAGTACTTC
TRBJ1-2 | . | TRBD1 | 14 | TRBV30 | CAWSRDRGNYGYTF | TGTGCCTGGAGCCGGGACAGGGGTAACTATGGCTACACCTTC
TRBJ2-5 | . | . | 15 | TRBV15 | CATSSGLSGQETQYF | TGTGCCACCAGCAGCGGGTTATCGGGGCAAGAGACCCAGTACTTC
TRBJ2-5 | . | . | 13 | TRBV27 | CASSLRPTGTQYF | TGTGCCAGCAGTTTACGGCCCACGGGGACCCAGTACTTC
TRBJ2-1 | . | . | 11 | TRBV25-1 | CASRDNNEQFF | TGTGCCAGTCGGGACAACAATGAGCAGTTCTTC
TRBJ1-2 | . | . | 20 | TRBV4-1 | CASSQALHRGNGAWDYGYTF | TGCGCCAGCAGCCAAGCCCTTCACCGGGGGAATGGGGCGTGGGACTATGGCTACACCTTC
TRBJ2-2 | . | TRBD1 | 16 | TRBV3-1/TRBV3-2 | CASSQTDRGVTGELFF | TGTGCCAGCAGCCAAACGGACAGGGGGGTCACCGGGGAGCTGTTTTTT
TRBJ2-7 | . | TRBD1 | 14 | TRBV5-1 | CASRRGTGGVEQYF | TGCGCCAGCAGGAGAGGAACAGGGGGCGTCGAGCAGTACTTC
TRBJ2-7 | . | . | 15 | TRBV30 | CAWSVGKGEVNEQYF | TGTGCCTGGAGTGTTGGGAAAGGGGAGGTGAACGAGCAGTACTTC
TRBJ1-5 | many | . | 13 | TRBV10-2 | CASSQGSSQPQHF | TGCGCCAGCAGCCAGGGGAGTAGTCAGCCCCAGCATTTT
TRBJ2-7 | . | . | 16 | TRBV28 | CASSLQITGYSYEQYF | TGTGCCAGCAGTCTCCAAATTACAGGTTACTCCTACGAGCAGTACTTC
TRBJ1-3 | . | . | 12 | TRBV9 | CASSVVGDTIYF | TGTGCCAGCAGCGTAGTAGGGGACACCATATATTTT
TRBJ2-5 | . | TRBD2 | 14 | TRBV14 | CASAQRGGIETQYF | TGTGCCAGCGCCCAGCGGGGGGGTATAGAGACCCAGTACTTC
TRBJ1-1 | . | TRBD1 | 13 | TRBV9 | CASSRQGLSEAFF | TGTGCCAGCAGCCGACAGGGCTTATCTGAAGCTTTCTTT
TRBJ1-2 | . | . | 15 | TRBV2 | CAISDRDKINYGYTF | TGTGCCATCTCGGACCGGGACAAGATTAACTATGGCTACACCTTC
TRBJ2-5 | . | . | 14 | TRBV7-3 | CASSLGASQETQYF | TGTGCCAGCAGCTTAGGGGCTAGCCAAGAGACCCAGTACTTC
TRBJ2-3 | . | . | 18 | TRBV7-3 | CASSLTPGAGVSTDTQYF | TGTGCCAGCAGCTTAACGCCCGGGGCAGGGGTTAGCACAGATACGCAGTATTTT
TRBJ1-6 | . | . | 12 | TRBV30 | CAWSVPSSPLHF | TGTGCCTGGAGTGTACCAAGCTCACCCCTCCACTTT
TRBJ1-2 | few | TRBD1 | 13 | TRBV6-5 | CASRMGQLYGYTF | TGTGCCAGCAGAATGGGACAGCTCTATGGCTACACCTTC
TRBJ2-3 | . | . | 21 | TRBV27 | CASSLSPRSGQLRELTDTQYF | TGTGCCAGCAGTTTATCACCCCGGAGCGGACAGTTAAGGGAACTCACAGATACGCAGTATTTT
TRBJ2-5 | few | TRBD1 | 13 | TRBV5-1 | CASTRQGQETQYF | TGCGCCAGCACCCGACAGGGGCAGGAGACCCAGTACTTC
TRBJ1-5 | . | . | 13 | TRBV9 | CASSVGQNQPQHF | TGTGCCAGCAGCGTAGGGCAGAATCAGCCCCAGCATTTT
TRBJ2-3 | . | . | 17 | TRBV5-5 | CASSLVRGEGGTDTQYF | TGTGCCAGCAGCTTGGTTAGGGGCGAAGGGGGCACAGATACGCAGTATTTT
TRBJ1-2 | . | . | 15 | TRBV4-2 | CASSQDSSTVYGYTF | TGTGCCAGCAGCCAAGATTCGAGCACGGTCTATGGCTACACCTTC
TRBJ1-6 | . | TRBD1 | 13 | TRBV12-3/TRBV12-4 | CASRNRGDSPLHF | TGTGCCAGCAGAAACAGGGGGGATTCACCCCTCCACTTT
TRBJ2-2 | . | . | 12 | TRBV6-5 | CASRRDTGELFF | TGTGCCAGCAGGCGGGACACCGGGGAGCTGTTTTTT
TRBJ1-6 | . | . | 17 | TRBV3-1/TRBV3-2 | CASSLAGSVSYNSPLHF | TGTGCCAGCAGCCTAGCGGGGAGTGTCTCCTATAATTCACCCCTCCACTTT
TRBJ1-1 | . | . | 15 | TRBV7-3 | CASSLGQGLNTEAFF | TGTGCCAGCAGCTTAGGTCAGGGATTAAACACTGAAGCTTTCTTT
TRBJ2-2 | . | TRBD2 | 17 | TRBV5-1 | CASSLTSGGANTGELFF | TGCGCCAGCAGCTTGACTAGCGGGGGGGCGAACACCGGGGAGCTGTTTTTT
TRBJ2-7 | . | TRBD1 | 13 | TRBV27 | CASSLDRGREQYF | TGTGCCAGCAGTCTCGACAGGGGGCGCGAGCAGTACTTC
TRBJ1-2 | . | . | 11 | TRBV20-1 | CSSRDSIGYTF | TGCAGCAGTCGGGACTCGATTGGCTACACCTTC
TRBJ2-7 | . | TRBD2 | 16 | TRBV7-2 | CASSPYPSSGLYEQYF | TGTGCCAGCAGCCCCTATCCGAGTAGCGGGCTTTACGAGCAGTACTTC
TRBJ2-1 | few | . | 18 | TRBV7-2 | CASSPSPLSVSSYNEQFF | TGTGCCAGCAGCCCGAGCCCTCTTAGCGTGAGCTCCTACAATGAGCAGTTCTTC
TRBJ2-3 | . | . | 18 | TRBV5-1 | CASSLTRPAGTAVFTQYF | TGCGCCAGCAGCTTGACCCGGCCGGCGGGGACCGCGGTATTTACGCAGTATTTT